The source of this T cell receptor (beta chain) is a study of blood T cells in healthy people across ages. Trimming cost V 1 base and J 2 bases, with 5 bases left between them. The CDR3 length is 14 residues. The germline V gene has CDR1 KGHDR and CDR2 SFDVKD. Using a J-beta primer mix together with a sample-barcoded 5' primer, a second PCR was run for about 7 to 12 cycles. TCRdb used MiXCR to reprocess the 5' RACE reads, holding one entry per CDR3 protein. The sample lists 1.5 million to 2 million distinct CDR3 sequences, 28% occurring once. This clonotype has just a few counts. This receptor was taken from a woman aged 25 to 39 in good health. The sequenced sample was blood. The chain uses TRBV24-1 and TRBJ2-1; D is unclear. CDR3 in amino acids: CATSDFGAYNEQFF. CDR3 sequence (DNA): TGTGCCACCAGTGATTTTGGAGCCTACAATGAGCAGTTCTTC.